This is a list of T cell receptor beta chains from one sample in a study of blood T cell repertoires in COVID-19. Repertoires were generated with immunoSEQ multiplex PCR, while TCRdb's copy carries only in-frame clones and drops some. The sample lists some 78,000 clones, 90% occurring once. Sequenced material: peripheral blood. These receptors were obtained from a woman between 45 and 60 years old in a cohort sampled during active COVID-19. The CDR3 runs from the conserved cysteine through the conserved F or W. Each record gives: J gene, clone size, V gene, D gene, CDR3 protein, CDR3 DNA. The D gene is left open where the match is weak. Some rows have no size entry. The others give once, few or many, or a class for an expanded clone.

j_gene: TRBJ2-1; abundance: .; v_gene: TRBV5-6; d_gene: .; CDR3aa: CASSLKPGSYNEQFF; CDR3nt: TGTGCCAGCAGCTTGAAGCCAGGGTCCTACAATGAGCAGTTCTTC
j_gene: TRBJ2-2; abundance: .; v_gene: TRBV27; d_gene: .; CDR3aa: CASSFSLPVNTGELFF; CDR3nt: TGTGCCAGCAGTTTCTCCCTTCCAGTGAACACCGGGGAGCTGTTTTTT
j_gene: TRBJ1-2; abundance: .; v_gene: TRBV27; d_gene: TRBD1; CDR3aa: CASSGRGRAGRYGYTF; CDR3nt: TGTGCCAGCAGCGGCAGGGGGCGGGCGGGGCGCTATGGCTACACCTTC
j_gene: TRBJ2-7; abundance: few; v_gene: TRBV6-1; d_gene: TRBD2; CDR3aa: CASSVILAGGLGEQYF; CDR3nt: TGTGCCAGCAGTGTTATACTAGCGGGAGGGTTAGGCGAGCAGTACTTC
j_gene: TRBJ2-7; abundance: .; v_gene: TRBV28; d_gene: TRBD1; CDR3aa: CASAESRQGTYEQYF; CDR3nt: TGTGCCAGTGCGGAGTCCAGACAGGGCACCTACGAGCAGTACTTC
j_gene: TRBJ1-6; abundance: .; v_gene: TRBV5-5; d_gene: TRBD1; CDR3aa: CASSAGTGYNSPLHF; CDR3nt: TGTGCCAGCAGCGCCGGGACAGGGTATAATTCACCCCTCCACTTT
j_gene: TRBJ1-3; abundance: once; v_gene: TRBV19; d_gene: .; CDR3aa: CASSSRDFSGNTIYF; CDR3nt: TGTGCCAGTAGTTCCCGGGACTTCTCTGGAAACACCATATATTTT
j_gene: TRBJ1-5; abundance: .; v_gene: TRBV28; d_gene: .; CDR3aa: CASSSGLYSNQPQHF; CDR3nt: TGTGCCAGCAGTTCGGGATTATATAGCAATCAGCCCCAGCATTTT
j_gene: TRBJ2-2; abundance: .; v_gene: TRBV5-1; d_gene: .; CDR3aa: CASSEGETGELFF; CDR3nt: TGCGCCAGCAGTGAGGGAGAGACCGGGGAGCTGTTTTTT
j_gene: TRBJ1-5; abundance: .; v_gene: TRBV7-2; d_gene: .; CDR3aa: CASSLGGLEPQHF; CDR3nt: TGTGCCAGCAGCTTAGGGGGCTTGGAGCCCCAGCATTTT
j_gene: TRBJ1-5; abundance: .; v_gene: TRBV30; d_gene: .; CDR3aa: CAWSTTGTNQPQHF; CDR3nt: TGTGCCTGGAGTACGACAGGTACCAATCAGCCCCAGCATTTT
j_gene: TRBJ2-3; abundance: .; v_gene: TRBV11-2; d_gene: .; CDR3aa: CASSLGKAGITDTQYF; CDR3nt: TGTGCCAGCAGCTTAGGAAAAGCCGGGATCACAGATACGCAGTATTTT
j_gene: TRBJ2-1; abundance: .; v_gene: TRBV11-2; d_gene: TRBD2; CDR3aa: CASSLASGRAGEQFF; CDR3nt: TGTGCCAGCAGCTTAGCTAGCGGGAGGGCCGGTGAGCAGTTCTTC
j_gene: TRBJ2-5; abundance: .; v_gene: TRBV2; d_gene: TRBD2; CDR3aa: CASSRLAHQETQYF; CDR3nt: TGTGCCAGCAGCCGACTAGCTCATCAAGAGACCCAGTACTTC